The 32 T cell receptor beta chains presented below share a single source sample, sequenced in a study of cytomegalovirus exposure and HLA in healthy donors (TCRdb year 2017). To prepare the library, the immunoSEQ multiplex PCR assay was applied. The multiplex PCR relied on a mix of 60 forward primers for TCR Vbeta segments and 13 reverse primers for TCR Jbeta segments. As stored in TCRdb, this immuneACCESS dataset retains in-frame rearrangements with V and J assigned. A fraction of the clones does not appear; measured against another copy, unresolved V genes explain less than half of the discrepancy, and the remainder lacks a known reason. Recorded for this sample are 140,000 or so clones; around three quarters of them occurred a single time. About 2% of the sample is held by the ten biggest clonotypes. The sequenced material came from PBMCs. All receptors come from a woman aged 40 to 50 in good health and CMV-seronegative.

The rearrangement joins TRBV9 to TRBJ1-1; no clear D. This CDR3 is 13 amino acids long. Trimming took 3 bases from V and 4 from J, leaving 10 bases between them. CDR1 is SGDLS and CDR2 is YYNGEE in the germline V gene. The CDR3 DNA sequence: TGTGCCAGCAGCGCCCACTCGGTCACTGAAGCTTTCTTT. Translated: CASSAHSVTEAFF. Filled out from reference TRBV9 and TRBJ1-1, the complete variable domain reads DSGVTQTPKHLITATGQRVTLRCSPRSGDLSVYWYQQSLDQGLQFLIQYYNGEERAKGNILERFSAQQFPDLHSELNLSSLELGDSALYFCASSAHSVTEAFFGQGTRLTVV.

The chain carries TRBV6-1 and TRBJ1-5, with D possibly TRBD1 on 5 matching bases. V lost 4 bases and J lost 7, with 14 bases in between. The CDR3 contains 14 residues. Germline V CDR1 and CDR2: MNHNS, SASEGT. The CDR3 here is CASSGFAGHQPQHF. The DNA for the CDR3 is TGTGCCAGCAGTGGGTTCGCGGGGCACCAGCCCCAGCATTTT.

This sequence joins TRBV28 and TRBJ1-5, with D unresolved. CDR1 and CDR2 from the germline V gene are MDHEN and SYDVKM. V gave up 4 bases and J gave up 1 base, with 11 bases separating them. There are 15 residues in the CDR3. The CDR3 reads CASSWGVDSNQPQHF. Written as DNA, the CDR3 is TGTGCCAGCAGTTGGGGAGTGGACAGCAATCAGCCCCAGCATTTT.

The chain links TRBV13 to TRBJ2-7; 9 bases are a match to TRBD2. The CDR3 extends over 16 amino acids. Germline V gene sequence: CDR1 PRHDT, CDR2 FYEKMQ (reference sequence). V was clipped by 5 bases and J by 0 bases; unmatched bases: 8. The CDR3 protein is CASSTLAGKNSYEQYF. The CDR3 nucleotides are TGTGCCAGCAGCACCCTAGCGGGGAAGAACTCCTACGAGCAGTACTTC.

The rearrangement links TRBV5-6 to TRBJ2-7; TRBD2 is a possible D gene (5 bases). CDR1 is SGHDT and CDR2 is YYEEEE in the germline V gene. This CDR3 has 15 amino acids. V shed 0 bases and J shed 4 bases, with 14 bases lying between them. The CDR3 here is CASSLAAGFVYEQYF. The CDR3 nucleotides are TGTGCCAGCAGCTTGGCTGCGGGTTTCGTTTACGAGCAGTACTTC. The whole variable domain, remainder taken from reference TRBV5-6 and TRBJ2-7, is DAGVTQSPTHLIKTRGQQVTLRCSPKSGHDTVSWYQQALGQGPQFIFQYYEEEERQRGNFPDRFSGHQFPNYSSELNVNALLLGDSALYLCASSLAAGFVYEQYFGPGTRLTVT.

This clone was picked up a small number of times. CDR3 sequence reads: CASSLGREGAYEQYF. DNA for the CDR3: TGTGCCAGCAGCTTGGGCAGGGAGGGGGCCTACGAGCAGTACTTC. The chain uses TRBV5-4 and TRBJ2-7, with D possibly TRBD2 on 7 matching bases. The CDR3 has 15 residues. V lost 0 bases and J 2 bases, leaving 12 bases between the germline ends. Per germline, CDR1 SGHNT and CDR2 YYREEE (reference sequence).

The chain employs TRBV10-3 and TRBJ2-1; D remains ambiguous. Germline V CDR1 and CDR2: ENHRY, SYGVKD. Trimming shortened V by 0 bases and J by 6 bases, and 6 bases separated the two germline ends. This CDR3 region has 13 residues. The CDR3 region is CAISESISNEQFF. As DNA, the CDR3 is TGTGCCATCAGTGAGTCCATTTCCAATGAGCAGTTCTTC.

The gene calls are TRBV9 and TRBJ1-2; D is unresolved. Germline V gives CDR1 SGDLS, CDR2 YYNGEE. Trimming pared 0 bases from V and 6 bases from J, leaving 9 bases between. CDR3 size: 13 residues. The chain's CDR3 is CASSVVLGNGYTF. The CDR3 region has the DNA TGTGCCAGCAGCGTAGTACTAGGGAATGGCTACACCTTC.

Written as DNA, the CDR3 is TGTGCCAGCAGCTCGACAGGGCCTAACTATGGCTACACCTTC. This gives the protein CASSSTGPNYGYTF. The chain uses TRBV7-2 and TRBJ1-2, with 7 bases matching TRBD1. The CDR3 length is 14 residues. V lost 4 bases, J lost 0 bases, and 2 bases stayed unmatched. Germline V gene sequence: CDR1 SGHTA, CDR2 FQGNSA.

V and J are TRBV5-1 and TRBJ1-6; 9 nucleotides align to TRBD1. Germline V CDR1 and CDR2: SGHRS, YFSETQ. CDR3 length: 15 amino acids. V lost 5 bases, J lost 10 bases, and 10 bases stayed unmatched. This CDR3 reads CASRTTGTGQSPLHF. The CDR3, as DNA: TGCGCCAGCAGGACCACGGGGACAGGGCAATCACCCCTCCACTTT.

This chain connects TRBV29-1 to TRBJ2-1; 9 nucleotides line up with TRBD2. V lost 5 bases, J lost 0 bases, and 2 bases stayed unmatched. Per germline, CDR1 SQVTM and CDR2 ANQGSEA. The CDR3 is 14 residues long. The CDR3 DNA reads TGCAGCGTTCTAGCGGGGAGCTCCTACAATGAGCAGTTCTTC. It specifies CSVLAGSSYNEQFF.

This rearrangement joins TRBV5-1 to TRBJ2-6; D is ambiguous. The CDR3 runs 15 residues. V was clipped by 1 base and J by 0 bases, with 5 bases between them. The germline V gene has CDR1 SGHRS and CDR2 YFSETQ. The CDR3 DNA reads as TGCGCCAGCAGCTTGATTCGCTCTGGGGCCAACGTCCTGACTTTC. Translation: CASSLIRSGANVLTF.

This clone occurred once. As DNA, the CDR3 is TGTGCCAGCAGCCAAGTGACGGGTCCCTACGAGCAGTACTTC. Translation: CASSQVTGPYEQYF. The chain recombines TRBV14 with TRBJ2-7; D is unresolved. Germline V gene data show CDR1 as SGHDN and CDR2 as FVKESK. V lost 1 base and J 2 bases, leaving 9 bases between the germline ends. This CDR3 spans 14 amino acids.

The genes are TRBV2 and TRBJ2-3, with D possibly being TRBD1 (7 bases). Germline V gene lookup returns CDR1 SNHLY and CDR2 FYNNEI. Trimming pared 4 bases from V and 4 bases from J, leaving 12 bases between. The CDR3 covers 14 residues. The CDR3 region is CASSGQGGPDTQYF. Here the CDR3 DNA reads TGTGCCAGCAGTGGACAGGGAGGCCCAGATACGCAGTATTTT.

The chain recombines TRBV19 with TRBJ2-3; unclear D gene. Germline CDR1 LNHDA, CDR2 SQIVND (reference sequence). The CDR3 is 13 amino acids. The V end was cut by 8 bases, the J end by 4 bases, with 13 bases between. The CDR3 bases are TGTGCCAGTCGCCTCCGCCAGGCAGATACGCAGTATTTT. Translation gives CASRLRQADTQYF.

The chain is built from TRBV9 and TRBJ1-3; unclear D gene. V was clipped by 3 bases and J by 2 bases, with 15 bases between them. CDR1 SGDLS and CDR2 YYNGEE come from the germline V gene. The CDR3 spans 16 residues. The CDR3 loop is CASSAALGEAGNTIYF. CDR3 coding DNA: TGTGCCAGCAGCGCGGCCCTGGGTGAGGCTGGAAACACCATATATTTT.

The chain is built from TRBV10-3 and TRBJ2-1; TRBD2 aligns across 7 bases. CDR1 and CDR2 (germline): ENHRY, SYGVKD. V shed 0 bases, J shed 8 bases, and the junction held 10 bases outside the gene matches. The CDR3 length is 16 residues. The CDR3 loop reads CAISESKAGVVDEQFF. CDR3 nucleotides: TGTGCCATCAGTGAGTCGAAGGCGGGGGTGGTGGATGAGCAGTTCTTC.

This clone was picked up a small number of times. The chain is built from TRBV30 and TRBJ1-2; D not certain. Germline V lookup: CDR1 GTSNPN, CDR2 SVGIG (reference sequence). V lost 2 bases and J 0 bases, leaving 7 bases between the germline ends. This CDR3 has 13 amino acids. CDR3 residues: CAWSRKPNYGYTF. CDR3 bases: TGTGCCTGGAGTAGAAAGCCTAACTATGGCTACACCTTC.

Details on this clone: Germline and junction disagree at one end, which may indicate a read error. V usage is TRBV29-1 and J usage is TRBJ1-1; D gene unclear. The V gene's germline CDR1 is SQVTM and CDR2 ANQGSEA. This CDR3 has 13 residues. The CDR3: CSIEENLNTEAFF. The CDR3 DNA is TGCAGCATTGAAGAAAATTTAAACACTGAAGCTTTCTTT.

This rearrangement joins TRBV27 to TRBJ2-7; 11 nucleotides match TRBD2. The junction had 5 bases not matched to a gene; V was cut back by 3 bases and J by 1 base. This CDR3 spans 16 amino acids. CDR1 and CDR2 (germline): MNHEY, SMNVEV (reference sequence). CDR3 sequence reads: CASSLVLAGGSYEQYF. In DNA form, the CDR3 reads TGTGCCAGCAGTTTGGTCCTAGCGGGGGGATCCTACGAGCAGTACTTC.

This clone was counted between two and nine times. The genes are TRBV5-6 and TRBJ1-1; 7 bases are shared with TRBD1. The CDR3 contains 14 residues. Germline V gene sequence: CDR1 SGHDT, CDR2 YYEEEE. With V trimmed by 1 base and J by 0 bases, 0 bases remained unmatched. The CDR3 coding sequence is TGTGCCAGCAGCTTGACAGGGGTGAACACTGAAGCTTTCTTT. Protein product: CASSLTGVNTEAFF.

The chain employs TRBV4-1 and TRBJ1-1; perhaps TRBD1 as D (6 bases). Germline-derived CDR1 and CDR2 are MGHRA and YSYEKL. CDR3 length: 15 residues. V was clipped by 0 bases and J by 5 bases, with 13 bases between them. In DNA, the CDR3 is TGCGCCAGCAGCCAAGACGGGGGGGGGCCGACTGAAGCTTTCTTT. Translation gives CASSQDGGGPTEAFF.

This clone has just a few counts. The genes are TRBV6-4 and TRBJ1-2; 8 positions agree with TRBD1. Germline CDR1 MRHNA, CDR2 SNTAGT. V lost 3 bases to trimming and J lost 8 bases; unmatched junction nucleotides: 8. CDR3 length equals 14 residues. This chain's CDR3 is CASSETGGTGGYTF. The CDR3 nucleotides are TGTGCCAGCAGTGAAACAGGGGGAACTGGAGGCTACACCTTC.

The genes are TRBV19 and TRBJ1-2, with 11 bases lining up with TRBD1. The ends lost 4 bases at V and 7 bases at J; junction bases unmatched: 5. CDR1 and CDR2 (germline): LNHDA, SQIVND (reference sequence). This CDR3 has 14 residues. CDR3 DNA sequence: TGTGCCAGTAGTAGGGACAGGGGGTCTGCTGGCTACACCTTC. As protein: CASSRDRGSAGYTF.

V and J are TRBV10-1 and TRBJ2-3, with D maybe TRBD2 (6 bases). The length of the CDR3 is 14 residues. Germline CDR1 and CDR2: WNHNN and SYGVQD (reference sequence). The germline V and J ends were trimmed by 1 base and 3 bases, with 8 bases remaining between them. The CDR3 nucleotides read TGCGCCAGCAGTGAGTGGGGGGTGACAGATACGCAGTATTTT. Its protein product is CASSEWGVTDTQYF.

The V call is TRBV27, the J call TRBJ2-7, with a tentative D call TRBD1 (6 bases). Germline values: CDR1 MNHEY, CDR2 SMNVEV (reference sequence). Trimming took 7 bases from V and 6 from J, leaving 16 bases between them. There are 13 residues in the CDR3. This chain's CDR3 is CASTGQILGEQYF. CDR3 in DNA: TGTGCCAGCACCGGACAGATTTTGGGCGAGCAGTACTTC.

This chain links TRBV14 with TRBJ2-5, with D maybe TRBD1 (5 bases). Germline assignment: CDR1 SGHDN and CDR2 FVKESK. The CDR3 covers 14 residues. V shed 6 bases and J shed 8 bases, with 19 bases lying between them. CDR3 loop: CASSRGHPASTQYF. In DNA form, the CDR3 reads TGTGCCAGCAGTCGCGGACACCCCGCAAGTACCCAGTACTTC. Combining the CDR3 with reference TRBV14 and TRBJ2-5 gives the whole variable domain EAGVTQFPSHSVIEKGQTVTLRCDPISGHDNLYWYRRVMGKEIKFLLHFVKESKQDESGMPNNRFLAERTGGTYSTLKVQPAELEDSGVYFCASSRGHPASTQYFGPGTRLLVL.

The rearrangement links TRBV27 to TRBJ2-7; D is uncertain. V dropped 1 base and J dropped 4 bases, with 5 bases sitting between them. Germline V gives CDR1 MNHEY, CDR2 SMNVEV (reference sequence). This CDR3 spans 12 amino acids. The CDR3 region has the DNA TGTGCCAGCAGTTTATACGGGTACGAGCAGTACTTC. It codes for CASSLYGYEQYF.

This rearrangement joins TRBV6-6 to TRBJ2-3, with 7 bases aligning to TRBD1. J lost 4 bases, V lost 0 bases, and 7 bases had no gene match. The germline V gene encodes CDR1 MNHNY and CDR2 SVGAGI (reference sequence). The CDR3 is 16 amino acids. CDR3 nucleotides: TGTGCCAGCAGTTACTCGACAGGGACGCGGCCAGATACGCAGTATTTT. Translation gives CASSYSTGTRPDTQYF.

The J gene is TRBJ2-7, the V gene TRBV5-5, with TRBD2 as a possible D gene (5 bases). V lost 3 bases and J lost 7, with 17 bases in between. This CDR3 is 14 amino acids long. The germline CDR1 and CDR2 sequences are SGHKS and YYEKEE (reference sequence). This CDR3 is CASSYGRTPREQYF. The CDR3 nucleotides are TGTGCCAGCAGCTATGGTCGGACTCCGAGGGAGCAGTACTTC.

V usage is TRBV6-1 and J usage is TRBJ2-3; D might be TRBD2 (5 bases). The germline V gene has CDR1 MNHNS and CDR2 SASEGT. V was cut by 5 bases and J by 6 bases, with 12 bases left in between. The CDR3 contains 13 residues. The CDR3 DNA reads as TGTGCCAGCAGTTGGACTGAGGCGGATACGCAGTATTTT. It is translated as CASSWTEADTQYF.

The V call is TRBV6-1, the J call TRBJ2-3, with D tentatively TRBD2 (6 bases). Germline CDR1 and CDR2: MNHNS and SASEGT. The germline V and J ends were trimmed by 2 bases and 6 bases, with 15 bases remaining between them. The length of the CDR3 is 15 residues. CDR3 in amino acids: CASSELARPGDTQYF. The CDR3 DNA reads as TGTGCCAGCAGTGAACTAGCGCGGCCGGGGGATACGCAGTATTTT.